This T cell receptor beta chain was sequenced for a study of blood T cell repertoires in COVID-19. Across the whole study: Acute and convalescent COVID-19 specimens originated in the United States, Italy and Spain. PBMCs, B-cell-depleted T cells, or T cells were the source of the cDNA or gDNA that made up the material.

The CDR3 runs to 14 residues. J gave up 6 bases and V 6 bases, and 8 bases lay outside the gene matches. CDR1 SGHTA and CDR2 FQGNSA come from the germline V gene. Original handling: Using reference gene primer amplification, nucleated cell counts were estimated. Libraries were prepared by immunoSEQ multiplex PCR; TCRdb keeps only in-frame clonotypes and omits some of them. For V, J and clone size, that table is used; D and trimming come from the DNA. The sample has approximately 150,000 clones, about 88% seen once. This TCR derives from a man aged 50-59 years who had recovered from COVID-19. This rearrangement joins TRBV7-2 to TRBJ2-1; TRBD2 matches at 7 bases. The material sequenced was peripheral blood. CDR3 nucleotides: TGTGCCAGCAGTCGGACTAGAGGGCGCAATGAGCAGTTCTTC. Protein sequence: CASSRTRGRNEQFF.